Shown below are 26 T cell receptor beta chains from a single sample sequenced in a study of identical twins' blood T cells. TCRdb recomputed calls from the 5' RACE reads with MiXCR, one row per CDR3 protein. Of hundreds of thousands of distinct CDR3 sequences detected, approximately 30% appear once; the ten largest clones hold about 6%. The sequencing input was PBMCs. The origin of the receptors is a woman aged 18-55 years in good health.

In this sample, this clonotype turned up a few times. The chain is built from TRBV11-2 and TRBJ1-2; tentative D call: TRBD1 (5 bases). The CDR3 covers 13 residues. The V end lost 3 bases, the J end lost 8 bases, and 13 bases lay between the germline ends. CDR1 is SGHAT and CDR2 is FQNNGV in the germline V gene. The CDR3 nucleotides are TGTGCCAGCAGCTTCACAGGTTTGGAAGGCTACACCTTC. Translation: CASSFTGLEGYTF.

Concerning this clonotype: Given a much more abundant clone one base away, this may be a read error. The chain has TRBV29-1 and TRBJ1-1, with D tentatively TRBD1 (5 bases). Germline V gene lookup returns CDR1 SQVTM and CDR2 ANQGSEA. This CDR3 comprises 12 residues. CDR3 in amino acids: CSGAGLNTEAFF. In DNA form, the CDR3 reads TGCAGTGGGGCCGGCTTGAACACTGAAGCTTTCTTT.

V usage is TRBV20-1 and J usage is TRBJ1-2; unclear D gene. This CDR3 spans 12 amino acids. Deletions cut 2 bases from V and 1 base from J, with 5 bases between. Germline values: CDR1 DFQATT, CDR2 SNEGSKA (reference sequence). The CDR3, as DNA: TGCAGTGCTAGACAGAGTAACTATGGCTACACCTTC. Translated: CSARQSNYGYTF.

V and J are TRBV4-2 and TRBJ2-2; a weak D match, TRBD2 (5 bases). V lost 1 base and J 1 base, leaving 7 bases between the germline ends. Germline V gene sequence: CDR1 LGHNA, CDR2 YNFKEQ. This CDR3 has 15 amino acids. The DNA for the CDR3 is TGTGCCAGCAGCCAAGTCGGGGAGAACACCGGGGAGCTGTTTTTT. Protein: CASSQVGENTGELFF.

The chain is built from TRBV6-2 or TRBV6-3 and TRBJ2-2; D gene ambiguous. CDR1 is MNHEY, CDR2 SVGEGT, per germline. V gave up 6 bases and J gave up 2 bases, with 10 bases separating them. The CDR3 contains 14 residues. CDR3 protein: CASRAEDNTGELFF. CDR3 DNA: TGTGCCAGCAGAGCAGAGGACAACACCGGGGAGCTGTTTTTT.

The rearrangement uses TRBV20-1 and TRBJ2-7; 10 nucleotides agree with TRBD1. CDR3 length: 13 residues. Germline-derived CDR1 and CDR2 are DFQATT and SNEGSKA (reference sequence). V dropped 5 bases and J dropped 7; count of bases not matched to a gene: 8. The CDR3 here is CSAVDRGAREQYF. CDR3 DNA sequence: TGCAGTGCTGTGGACAGGGGGGCAAGAGAGCAGTACTTC.

This clonotype was seen more than once but under ten times. The chain's CDR3 is CASSFSGPGQPQHF. The CDR3 bases are TGTGCCAGCAGCTTTTCCGGGCCAGGGCAGCCCCAGCATTTT. The V gene is TRBV7-9, the J gene TRBJ1-5; D possibly corresponds to TRBD1 (5 bases). Trimming cost V 3 bases and J 7 bases, with 13 bases left between them. Germline V gene lookup returns CDR1 SEHNR and CDR2 FQNEAQ (reference sequence). This CDR3 comprises 14 residues.

The chain carries TRBV10-1 and TRBJ2-3; 11 positions match TRBD2. Germline V CDR1 and CDR2: WNHNN, SYGVQD (reference sequence). The CDR3 runs to 16 residues. The junction had 3 bases not matched to a gene; V was cut back by 3 bases and J by 1 base. The CDR3, as DNA: TGCGCCAGCAGTGACCAACTAGCGGGGGGCACAGATACGCAGTATTTT. Its protein is CASSDQLAGGTDTQYF.

The V call is TRBV2, the J call TRBJ2-5; D might be TRBD2 (5 bases). Germline CDR1 is SNHLY and CDR2 is FYNNEI. This CDR3 is 13 amino acids long. V was shortened by 3 bases and J by 3 bases, with 8 bases between the two germline ends. The DNA of the CDR3 is TGTGCCAGCAGTGAGATCGGGGAAGAGACCCAGTACTTC. It codes for CASSEIGEETQYF.

The CDR3 DNA is TGTGCCAGCAGCCAAGCCCGATTCACGCCCCGCGCCTACAATGAGCAGTTCTTC. This sequence encodes CASSQARFTPRAYNEQFF. J is TRBJ2-1 and V is TRBV4-2; D call uncertain. V was clipped by 1 base and J by 2 bases, with 18 bases between them. In germline, CDR1 is LGHNA, CDR2 YNFKEQ. This CDR3 is built from 18 residues.

This chain links TRBV5-1 with TRBJ1-2, with 9 positions matching TRBD1. CDR3 length: 13 amino acids. The germline gives CDR1 SGHRS, CDR2 YFSETQ. The V and J ends lost 5 bases and 4 bases, in that order; junction bases with no gene match: 3. Written as DNA, the CDR3 is TGCGCCAGCAGACAGGGGGCGGCCTATGGCTACACCTTC. Translating it yields CASRQGAAYGYTF. Complete variable domain (other parts from reference TRBV5-1 and TRBJ1-2): KAGVTQTPRYLIKTRGQQVTLSCSPISGHRSVSWYQQTPGQGLQFLFEYFSETQRNKGNFPGRFSGRQFSNSRSEMNVSTLELGDSALYLCASRQGAAYGYTFGSGTRLTVV.

This clonotype occurred many times. CDR3 DNA sequence: TGTGCCAGCACTCCGGAAGGAGAACATTCACCCCTCCACTTT. It specifies CASTPEGEHSPLHF. The chain carries TRBV6-2 or TRBV6-3 and TRBJ1-6; D remains unclear. The CDR3 extends over 14 amino acids. Trimming removed 7 bases at V and 8 bases at J, with 15 bases between. The germline V gene has CDR1 MNHEY and CDR2 SVGEGT.

The chain carries TRBV20-1 and TRBJ2-3; 9 positions match TRBD2. Germline assignment: CDR1 DFQATT and CDR2 SNEGSKA (reference sequence). The CDR3 has 14 amino acids. The J segment lost 0 bases and the V segment lost 5 bases, leaving 3 bases of the junction unmatched. Here the CDR3 reads CSAVTSGSTDTQYF. For the CDR3, the DNA is TGCAGTGCTGTTACTAGCGGGAGCACAGATACGCAGTATTTT.

This rearrangement joins TRBV29-1 to TRBJ2-7, with D maybe TRBD2 (6 bases). CDR3 length equals 12 residues. Germline assignment: CDR1 SQVTM and CDR2 ANQGSEA. V was cut by 5 bases and J by 0 bases, with 8 bases left in between. The CDR3: CSVSEGSYEQYF. CDR3 in DNA: TGCAGCGTTTCGGAGGGCTCCTACGAGCAGTACTTC.

This clonotype appeared many times. The chain links TRBV3-1 to TRBJ2-1, with D uncertain. The CDR3 is made up of 15 amino acids. Germline V lookup: CDR1 LGHDT, CDR2 YNNKEL (reference sequence). V was clipped by 4 bases and J by 1 base, with 11 bases between them. The CDR3 coding sequence is TGTGCCAGCAGCCTAAACCCCGGTTCCTACAATGAGCAGTTCTTC. Residues: CASSLNPGSYNEQFF.

The rearrangement uses TRBV10-3 and TRBJ2-1, with 8 bases fitting TRBD2. The trim removed 3 bases at V and 14 bases at J, leaving 9 bases unmatched. CDR1 ENHRY and CDR2 SYGVKD come from the germline V gene. CDR3 length: 13 residues. Here the CDR3 DNA reads TGTGCCATCAGTGATGAAACTAGCGGCGACAAGTTCTTC. It yields the protein CAISDETSGDKFF.

The chain is built from TRBV7-9 and TRBJ2-3; D is undetermined. This CDR3 has 11 amino acids. The ends were cut back, 3 bases at V and 8 bases at J, with 6 bases in the middle. Germline V CDR1 and CDR2: SEHNR, FQNEAQ (reference sequence). Here the CDR3 reads CASSFLPTQYF. The DNA of the CDR3 is TGTGCCAGCAGCTTCCTTCCTACGCAGTATTTT.

This clonotype has just a few counts. The rearrangement joins TRBV12-3 or TRBV12-4 to TRBJ2-3; 13 bases are shared with TRBD2. The CDR3 sequence is 16 residues long. The V and J ends lost 6 bases and 2 bases, in that order; junction bases with no gene match: 5. For the CDR3, the DNA is TGTGCCAGCAGGAGGGGACTAGCGGGGTCCACAGATACGCAGTATTTT. Protein: CASRRGLAGSTDTQYF.

The sample holds many counts of this clonotype. The junction and the germline gene differ at one end; a read error may be behind it. The rearrangement links TRBV14 to TRBJ2-5; D is ambiguous. CDR1 is SGHDN, CDR2 FVKESK, per germline. This CDR3 spans 14 amino acids. The chain's CDR3 is CASTQGPIQETQYF. CDR3 nucleotides: TGTGCCAGCACCCAAGGTCCCATACAAGAGACCCAGTACTTC.

This clonotype has at least ten counts. This chain connects TRBV11-2 to TRBJ2-7; 12 nucleotides align to TRBD2. Per germline, CDR1 SGHAT and CDR2 FQNNGV. J was trimmed by 4 bases and V by 3 bases; bases with no gene match: 4. This CDR3 spans 15 amino acids. The CDR3 is CASSFTSGGSYEQYF. CDR3 nucleotide sequence: TGTGCCAGCAGCTTCACTAGCGGGGGGTCGTACGAGCAGTACTTC.

This clonotype was seen at least ten times. The rearrangement joins TRBV2 to TRBJ1-5; TRBD1 might be the D (5 bases). This CDR3 comprises 13 residues. Trimming left V 3 bases short and J 5 bases short, with 8 bases between. Looked up from germline, CDR1 is SNHLY and CDR2 is FYNNEI. CDR3 in amino acids: CASSDTGDQPQHF. The CDR3 coding sequence is TGTGCCAGCAGTGACACGGGGGATCAGCCCCAGCATTTT.

The rearrangement joins TRBV19 to TRBJ2-5, with D unresolved. CDR3 length: 13 residues. The V end lost 3 bases, the J end lost 0 bases, and 5 bases lay between the germline ends. From germline, CDR1 is LNHDA and CDR2 SQIVND (reference sequence). Here the CDR3 reads CASSIGHQETQYF. In nucleotides, the CDR3 is TGTGCCAGTAGTATCGGACACCAAGAGACCCAGTACTTC.

The rearrangement joins TRBV14 to TRBJ1-1, with D perhaps TRBD1 (6 bases). Germline lookup yields CDR1 SGHDN and CDR2 FVKESK. The CDR3 sequence is 15 residues long. Between the trimmed V and J ends, which lost 5 bases and 2 bases, there was a span of 15 bases. CDR3 DNA: TGTGCCAGCAGCGGGTTTTTACAGGGTAACACTGAAGCTTTCTTT. It encodes CASSGFLQGNTEAFF.

This clonotype was seen only a few times. The chain carries TRBV5-1 and TRBJ1-3; the D is unclear. The CDR3 loop spans 15 amino acids. The V end lost 4 bases, the J end lost 3 bases, and 14 bases lay between the germline ends. Germline V gene data show CDR1 as SGHRS and CDR2 as YFSETQ. CDR3 loop: CASSPGPSVGNTIYF. The CDR3 DNA follows: TGCGCCAGCAGCCCCGGGCCCTCAGTTGGAAACACCATATATTTT. The full variable domain, with the rest looked up from reference TRBV5-1 and TRBJ1-3, is KAGVTQTPRYLIKTRGQQVTLSCSPISGHRSVSWYQQTPGQGLQFLFEYFSETQRNKGNFPGRFSGRQFSNSRSEMNVSTLELGDSALYLCASSPGPSVGNTIYFGEGSWLTVV.

This clonotype has more than one count but fewer than ten. The rearrangement uses TRBV4-1 and TRBJ2-1; TRBD2 might be the D (5 bases). The germline V gene has CDR1 MGHRA and CDR2 YSYEKL. The V end lost 0 bases, the J end lost 4 bases, and 13 bases lay between the germline ends. This CDR3 contains 16 residues. The chain's CDR3 is CASSQDSFGVYNEQFF. The CDR3 bases are TGCGCCAGCAGCCAAGATTCTTTCGGGGTTTACAATGAGCAGTTCTTC.

The chain couples TRBV20-1 to TRBJ2-7, with TRBD1 identical over 10 bases. Germline CDR1 reads DFQATT; CDR2 reads SNEGSKA (reference sequence). After removal of 3 bases from V and 5 bases from J, the junction contained 4 bases not matched to a gene. This CDR3 has 13 amino acids. In nucleotides, the CDR3 is TGCAGTGCTAGGGGGGACAGGGGCCACGAGCAGTACTTC. It codes for CSARGDRGHEQYF.